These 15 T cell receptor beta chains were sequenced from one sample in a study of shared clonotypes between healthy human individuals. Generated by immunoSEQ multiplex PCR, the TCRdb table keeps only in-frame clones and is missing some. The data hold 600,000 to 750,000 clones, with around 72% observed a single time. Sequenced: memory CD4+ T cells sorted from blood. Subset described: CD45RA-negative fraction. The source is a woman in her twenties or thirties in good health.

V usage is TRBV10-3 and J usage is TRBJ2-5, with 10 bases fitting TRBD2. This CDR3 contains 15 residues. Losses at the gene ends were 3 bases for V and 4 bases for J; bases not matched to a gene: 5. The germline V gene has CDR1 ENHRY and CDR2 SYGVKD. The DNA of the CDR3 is TGTGCCATCAGTGATCTAGCGGGAGAGGGAGAGACCCAGTACTTC. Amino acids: CAISDLAGEGETQYF.

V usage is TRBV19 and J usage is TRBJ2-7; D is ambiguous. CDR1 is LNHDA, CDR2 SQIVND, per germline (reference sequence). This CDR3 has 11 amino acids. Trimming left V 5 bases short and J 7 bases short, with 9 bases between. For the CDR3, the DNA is TGTGCCAGTAGTGTAGGACGAGAGCAGTACTTC. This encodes CASSVGREQYF.

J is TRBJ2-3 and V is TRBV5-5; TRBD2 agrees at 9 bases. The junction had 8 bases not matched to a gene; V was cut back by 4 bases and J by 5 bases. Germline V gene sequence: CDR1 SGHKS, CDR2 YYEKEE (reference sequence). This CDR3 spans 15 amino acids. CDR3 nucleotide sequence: TGTGCCAGCAGCGAGCAGCGGGAGGTTGTAGATACGCAGTATTTT. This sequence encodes CASSEQREVVDTQYF.

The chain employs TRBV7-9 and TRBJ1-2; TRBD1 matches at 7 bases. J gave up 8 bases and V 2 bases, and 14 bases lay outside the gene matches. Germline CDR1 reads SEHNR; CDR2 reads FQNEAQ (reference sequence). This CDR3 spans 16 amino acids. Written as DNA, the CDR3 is TGTGCCAGCAGCTTACAAGGGGGCATCTGGGGCGAAGGCTACACCTTC. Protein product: CASSLQGGIWGEGYTF. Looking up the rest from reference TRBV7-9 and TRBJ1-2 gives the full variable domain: DTGVSQNPRHKITKRGQNVTFRCDPISEHNRLYWYRQTLGQGPEFLTYFQNEAQLEKSRLLSDRFSAERPKGSFSTLEIQRTEQGDSAMYLCASSLQGGIWGEGYTFGSGTRLTVV.

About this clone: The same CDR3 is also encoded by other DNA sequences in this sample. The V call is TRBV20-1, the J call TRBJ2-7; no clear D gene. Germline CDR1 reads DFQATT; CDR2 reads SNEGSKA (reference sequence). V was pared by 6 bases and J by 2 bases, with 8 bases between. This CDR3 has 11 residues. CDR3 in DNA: TGCAGTGCGGACCGTGCCTACGAGCAGTACTTC. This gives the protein CSADRAYEQYF.

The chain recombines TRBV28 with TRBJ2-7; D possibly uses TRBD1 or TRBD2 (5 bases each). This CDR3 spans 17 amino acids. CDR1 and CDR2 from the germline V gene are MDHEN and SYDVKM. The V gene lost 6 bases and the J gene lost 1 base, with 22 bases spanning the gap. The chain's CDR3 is CASRRLSFRDESYEQYF. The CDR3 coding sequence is TGTGCCAGCAGACGGCTTTCCTTCCGGGACGAATCCTACGAGCAGTACTTC.

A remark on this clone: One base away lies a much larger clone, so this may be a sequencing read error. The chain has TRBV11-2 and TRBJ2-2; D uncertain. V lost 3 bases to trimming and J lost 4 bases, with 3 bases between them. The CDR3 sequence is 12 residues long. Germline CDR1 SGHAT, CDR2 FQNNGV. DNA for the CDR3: TGTGCCAGCAGCTTTAGCACCGGGGAGCTGTTTTTT. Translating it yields CASSFSTGELFF.

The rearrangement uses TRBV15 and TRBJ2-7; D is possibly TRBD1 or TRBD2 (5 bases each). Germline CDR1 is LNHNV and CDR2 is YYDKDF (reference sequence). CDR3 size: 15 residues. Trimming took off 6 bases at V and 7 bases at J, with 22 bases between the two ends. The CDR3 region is CATSRAGRTWGEQYF. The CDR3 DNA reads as TGTGCCACCAGTAGGGCAGGGCGAACCTGGGGGGAGCAGTACTTC. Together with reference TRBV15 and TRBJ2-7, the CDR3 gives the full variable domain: DAMVIQNPRYQVTQFGKPVTLSCSQTLNHNVMYWYQQKSSQAPKLLFHYYDKDFNNEADTPDNFQSRRPNTSFCFLDIRSPGLGDTAMYLCATSRAGRTWGEQYFGPGTRLTVT.

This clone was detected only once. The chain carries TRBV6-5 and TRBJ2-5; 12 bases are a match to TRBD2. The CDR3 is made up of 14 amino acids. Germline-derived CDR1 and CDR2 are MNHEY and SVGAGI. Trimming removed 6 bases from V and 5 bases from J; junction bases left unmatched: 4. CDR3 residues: CASSTSGRWETQYF. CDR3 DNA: TGTGCCAGCAGCACTAGCGGGAGGTGGGAGACCCAGTACTTC.

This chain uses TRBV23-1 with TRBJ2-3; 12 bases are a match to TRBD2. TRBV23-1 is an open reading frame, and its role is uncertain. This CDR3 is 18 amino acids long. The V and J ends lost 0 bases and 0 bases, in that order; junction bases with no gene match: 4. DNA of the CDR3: TGCGCCAGCAGTCAATCGGAGACTAGCGGGAGTAGCACAGATACGCAGTATTTT. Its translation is CASSQSETSGSSTDTQYF.

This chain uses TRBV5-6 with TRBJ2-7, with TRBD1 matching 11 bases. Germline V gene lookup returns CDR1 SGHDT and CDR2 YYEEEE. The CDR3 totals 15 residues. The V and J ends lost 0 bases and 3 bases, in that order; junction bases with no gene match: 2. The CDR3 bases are TGTGCCAGCAGCTTGGCGGGACAGGGGGGCTACGAGCAGTACTTC. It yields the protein CASSLAGQGGYEQYF.

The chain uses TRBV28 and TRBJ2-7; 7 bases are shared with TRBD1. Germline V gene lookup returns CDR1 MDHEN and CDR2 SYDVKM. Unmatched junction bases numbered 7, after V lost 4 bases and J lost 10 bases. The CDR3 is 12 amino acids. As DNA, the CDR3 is TGTGCCAGCAGTTCCCCTACAGGGGTTCAGTACTTC. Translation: CASSSPTGVQYF. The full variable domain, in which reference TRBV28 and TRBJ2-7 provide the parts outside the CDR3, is DVKVTQSSRYLVKRTGEKVFLECVQDMDHENMFWYRQDPGLGLRLIYFSYDVKMKEKGDIPEGYSVSREKKERFSLILESASTNQTSMYLCASSSPTGVQYFGPGTRLTVT.

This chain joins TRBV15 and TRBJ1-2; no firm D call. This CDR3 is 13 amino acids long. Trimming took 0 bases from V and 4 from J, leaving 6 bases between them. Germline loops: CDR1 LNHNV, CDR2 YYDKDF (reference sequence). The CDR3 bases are TGTGCCACCAGCAGAGATGGAATCTATGGCTACACCTTC. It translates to CATSRDGIYGYTF.

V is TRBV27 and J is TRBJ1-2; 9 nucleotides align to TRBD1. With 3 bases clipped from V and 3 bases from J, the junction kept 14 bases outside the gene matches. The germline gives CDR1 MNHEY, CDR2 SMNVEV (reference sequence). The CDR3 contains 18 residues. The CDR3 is CASSFLAPRRTGDYGYTF. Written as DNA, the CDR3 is TGTGCCAGCAGTTTTTTAGCGCCGCGGAGGACAGGGGACTATGGCTACACCTTC.

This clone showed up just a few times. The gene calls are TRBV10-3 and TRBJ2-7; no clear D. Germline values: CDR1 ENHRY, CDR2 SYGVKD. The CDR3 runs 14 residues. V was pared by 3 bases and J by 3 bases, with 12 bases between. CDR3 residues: CAISDPPQIYEQYF. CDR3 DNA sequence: TGTGCCATCAGTGACCCCCCCCAGATCTACGAGCAGTACTTC.